Presented here are 18 T cell receptor beta chains from one specimen sequenced in a study of blood T cell repertoires in COVID-19. The data were produced by immunoSEQ multiplex PCR, yet TCRdb's version contains in-frame clones alone and is incomplete. The table has around 100,000 clones, 65% to 80% seen once; the top ten hold around 20%. Material: peripheral blood. The receptors come from a man between 65 and 80 years old with active or convalescent COVID-19.

CDR3 residues: CASSQAQGQGKLFF. CDR3 bases: TGTGCCAGCAGCCAAGCACAGGGGCAGGGAAAACTGTTTTTT. The genes are TRBV3-1 (or the pseudogene TRBV3-2) and TRBJ1-4; 7 nucleotides agree with TRBD1. Trimming cost V 1 base and J 10 bases; bases outside gene matches: 6. CDR1 and CDR2 (germline): LGHDT, YNNKEL (reference sequence). The CDR3 loop spans 14 amino acids.

The chain is built from TRBV3-1 (or the pseudogene TRBV3-2) and TRBJ2-7; D not resolved. Germline CDR1 reads LGHDT; CDR2 reads YNNKEL (reference sequence). CDR3 length equals 12 residues. Trimming removed 5 bases from V and 4 bases from J, with 9 bases in between. The CDR3 DNA is TGTGCCAGCAGCATCACACAGTACGAGCAGTACTTC. It encodes CASSITQYEQYF.

V is TRBV28 and J is TRBJ1-1; D gene uncertain. The CDR3 covers 14 residues. In germline, CDR1 is MDHEN, CDR2 SYDVKM. With 7 bases removed from V and 4 bases from J, the gap between germline ends came to 16 bases. CDR3 sequence: CASNQLTEGTEAFF. The CDR3 nucleotides are TGTGCCAGCAACCAACTCACCGAGGGCACTGAAGCTTTCTTT.

The chain links TRBV27 to TRBJ1-2; possible D gene TRBD1, 6 bases. Germline CDR1 reads MNHEY; CDR2 reads SMNVEV (reference sequence). This CDR3 region has 13 residues. Trimming pared 3 bases from V and 7 bases from J, leaving 12 bases between. CDR3 coding DNA: TGTGCCAGCAGTTTCACGGGGGGCGGTGGCTACACCTTC. The encoded protein is CASSFTGGGGYTF.

Here the CDR3 reads CAWGQGVNSPLHF. CDR3 DNA: TGTGCCTGGGGACAGGGGGTAAATTCACCCCTCCACTTT. The chain carries TRBV30 and TRBJ1-6, with 10 bases identical to TRBD1. V lost 5 bases and J lost 7; bases outside the gene matches: 2. Germline assignment: CDR1 GTSNPN and CDR2 SVGIG (reference sequence). The CDR3 is 13 residues long.

This clone was seen only a few times. The chain uses TRBV7-3 and TRBJ2-1; 12 bases align to TRBD2. Trimming took 1 base from V and 4 from J; bases not matched to a gene: 14. This CDR3 is built from 20 residues. Germline V gene data show CDR1 as SGHTA and CDR2 as FQGTGA. The CDR3 reads CASSLKGELAGGRRYNEQFF. The CDR3 nucleotides read TGTGCCAGCAGCTTAAAGGGGGAACTAGCGGGAGGCCGGAGGTACAATGAGCAGTTCTTC.

The gene calls are TRBV5-5 and TRBJ1-2, with D tentatively TRBD1 (5 bases). The germline V gene has CDR1 SGHKS and CDR2 YYEKEE (reference sequence). CDR3 size: 15 residues. The ends were cut back, 6 bases at V and 4 bases at J, with 19 bases in the middle. CDR3 DNA: TGTGCCAGCAATGCCGGAGCAGGGTTGGGCTATGGCTACACCTTC. Translated, it gives CASNAGAGLGYGYTF.

The chain recombines TRBV27 with TRBJ1-5; a weak D match, TRBD1 (5 bases). Germline V gene data show CDR1 as MNHEY and CDR2 as SMNVEV (reference sequence). The V end lost 6 bases, the J end lost 7 bases, and 13 bases lay between the germline ends. CDR3 length: 13 amino acids. The CDR3 region is CASRARVTQPQHF. CDR3 coding DNA: TGTGCCAGCAGAGCCAGGGTAACACAGCCCCAGCATTTT.

This chain connects TRBV29-1 to TRBJ1-2; D unresolved. The CDR3 is made up of 12 amino acids. In germline, CDR1 is SQVTM, CDR2 ANQGSEA. V lost 4 bases, J lost 3 bases, and 9 bases lay in between. CDR3 in DNA: TGCAGCGTTGCCGAGTCCTACTATGGCTACACCTTC. This sequence encodes CSVAESYYGYTF.

The genes are TRBV3-1 (or the pseudogene TRBV3-2) and TRBJ2-7; a weak D match, TRBD2 (5 bases). The CDR3 is 14 amino acids. Germline V CDR1 and CDR2: LGHDT, YNNKEL (reference sequence). V was clipped by 1 base and J by 2 bases, with 9 bases between them. This CDR3 reads CASSQVPEAYEQYF. The CDR3 DNA is TGTGCCAGCAGCCAAGTTCCGGAGGCCTACGAGCAGTACTTC.

This clone has a single count. The chain uses TRBV6-5 and TRBJ2-2; no reliable D call. Per germline, CDR1 MNHEY and CDR2 SVGAGI. V lost 7 bases to trimming and J lost 6 bases, with 9 bases between them. The CDR3 has 12 residues. The CDR3 region is CASILPPGELFF. The DNA for the CDR3 is TGTGCCAGCATCCTCCCCCCCGGGGAGCTGTTTTTT.

The chain recombines TRBV5-1 with TRBJ2-7; D perhaps matches TRBD1 (6 bases). Trimming cost V 0 bases and J 5 bases, with 12 bases left between them. CDR1 and CDR2 from the germline V gene are SGHRS and YFSETQ. This CDR3 spans 14 amino acids. As DNA, the CDR3 is TGCGCCAGCAGCTTGGACAGGGTCGGGGACGAGCAGTACTTC. Translated: CASSLDRVGDEQYF.

For this clone: At one end the junction does not follow the germline gene, possibly because of a read error. The chain carries TRBV7-9 and TRBJ2-5; a possible D gene is TRBD2 (5 bases). CDR3 length: 15 amino acids. Germline assignment: CDR1 SEHNR and CDR2 FQNEAQ (reference sequence). The CDR3 protein is CTSSFSAVRGETQYF. Written as DNA, the CDR3 is TGTACCAGCAGCTTCTCAGCGGTCCGAGGGGAGACCCAGTACTTC.

The chain couples TRBV2 to TRBJ2-7; 7 bases line up with TRBD1. This CDR3 has 15 amino acids. J gave up 2 bases and V 5 bases, and 9 bases lay outside the gene matches. Germline V lookup: CDR1 SNHLY, CDR2 FYNNEI. The DNA of the CDR3 is TGTGCCAGCAGTAGCGCAGGGGGTTGGACCTACGAGCAGTACTTC. Translating it yields CASSSAGGWTYEQYF. Supplemented by reference TRBV2 and TRBJ2-7, the full variable domain reads EPEVTQTPSHQVTQMGQEVILRCVPISNHLYFYWYRQILGQKVEFLVSFYNNEISEKSEIFDDQFSVERPDGSNFTLKIRSTKLEDSAMYFCASSSAGGWTYEQYFGPGTRLTVT.

The genes are TRBV28 and TRBJ2-6; 7 bases are shared with TRBD2. From germline, CDR1 is MDHEN and CDR2 SYDVKM. The CDR3 length is 16 residues. Unmatched junction bases numbered 4, after V lost 5 bases and J lost 0 bases. CDR3 DNA: TGTGCCAGCAGTAGGGAGGGAGCCTCTGGGGCCAACGTCCTGACTTTC. Translation gives CASSREGASGANVLTF.

This clone is classed as medium-sized. The chain employs TRBV27 and TRBJ2-7, with D maybe TRBD1 (5 bases). Deletions cut 9 bases from V and 5 bases from J, with 14 bases between. Germline V gives CDR1 MNHEY, CDR2 SMNVEV (reference sequence). This CDR3 has 12 amino acids. The chain's CDR3 is CASGHGRDEQYF. Here the CDR3 DNA reads TGTGCCAGTGGACATGGGCGAGACGAGCAGTACTTC.

The chain combines TRBV9 with TRBJ1-6; perhaps TRBD1 as D (6 bases). In germline, CDR1 is SGDLS, CDR2 YYNGEE. Between the trimmed V and J ends, which lost 0 bases and 7 bases, there was a span of 11 bases. This CDR3 spans 15 amino acids. CDR3 residues: CASSVGQAGNSPLHF. For the CDR3, the DNA is TGTGCCAGCAGCGTAGGACAGGCCGGCAATTCACCCCTCCACTTT.

The chain uses TRBV4-2 and TRBJ2-1; TRBD2 aligns across 9 bases. The trim removed 4 bases at V and 6 bases at J, leaving 10 bases unmatched. The CDR3 sequence is 16 residues long. Germline values: CDR1 LGHNA, CDR2 YNFKEQ. CDR3 bases: TGTGCCAGCAGCCTACAAGCGGGAGGAGGTGGCAATGAGCAGTTCTTC. This translates into CASSLQAGGGGNEQFF.